Given below is one TCR beta chain in context. These data belong to a study of blood T cell repertoires in COVID-19. Sequenced by immunoSEQ multiplex PCR; TCRdb stores in-frame clones only, minus some. This table has 70,000 or so clones, about 83% appearing once. The CDR3 consists of 13 residues. Trimming removed 5 bases at V and 10 bases at J, with 12 bases between. Sample: peripheral blood. This rearrangement joins TRBV12-3 or TRBV12-4 to TRBJ1-6; TRBD1 is a possible D gene (6 bases). The sequence derives from a woman aged 80 or over with acute or convalescent COVID-19. DNA of the CDR3: TGTGCCAGCAGTCGGACAGTGAACTCACCCCTCCACTTT. This sequence encodes CASSRTVNSPLHF.